This TCR beta chain was retrieved from a study of a mutant IDH1 vaccine in newly diagnosed glioma (dated by TCRdb to about 2021). Study-level background: Patients were given eight vaccinations, in weeks 1, 3, 5, 7, 11, 15, 19 and 23, which matched visits V03 through V10. Vaccination began 4-6 weeks after radiotherapy alone, or alongside temozolomide cycles in the chemotherapy-containing groups. The roughly 32 treated patients were around 60% male and roughly 38% female, with a mean age of approximately 40 years. Before enrollment, patients had received standard therapy of radiotherapy alone, temozolomide alone, or radiochemotherapy with temozolomide; most received the combination. Six visits were used for peripheral blood collection: V03 (baseline), V05, V07, V10, V12 and V13. Longitudinal TCRB deep sequencing was performed for 20 to 30 treated patients wherever samples were available for exploratory analyses.

On this clone itself: Its binding antigen is unknown. Base qualities are not recorded, but no much larger clone differs from it by a single base.

At the junction V is shortened by 7 bases and J by 6 bases, with 9 bases in between. CDR1 and CDR2 are drawn from the germline V gene (reference sequence): MNHNY, SVGAGI. Taken from cysteine to phenylalanine, the CDR3 has 11 residues. The sequence is cut down to CDR3 DNA, 33 bases in frame from base 1. Here is what the overall study found, with its caveats: PBMC samples for TCRB deep sequencing were selected based on availability. Immune responses induced by the vaccine were seen in approximately 93% of patients across multiple MHC alleles. Pseudoprogression seemed to be unrelated to changes in the top peripheral T cell clonotypes found by TCRB sequencing. The authors stated that sample limitations prevented analyses of patient blood samples from being reproduced.

Preparation of the library involved the immunoSEQ multiplex PCR assay. Rearranged TCR beta chain sequences were amplified with the hsTCRB Kit following the manufacturer's protocol. An Illumina MiSeq was used to sequence the TCRB libraries. Processing in the source paper ran as follows. Demultiplexing, trimming and gene mapping were performed with the kit vendor's proprietary platform. TCRdb limited this immuneACCESS table to in-frame rearrangements with V and J called. A share of clones is missing; checked studies link under half to unresolved V genes, and the rest is unexplained. From that table come the V and J calls and clone size; the DNA was used to work out D and trimming. The sample table shows about 58,000 clones, and about 80% are seen once. 7.4% of the sample is held by the ten biggest clonotypes. The time point label, as the study defines it: week 5, during vaccination. Each vaccine dose, consisting of 300 ug of a 20-mer mutant IDH1 peptide in Montanide, was administered subcutaneously with topical imiquimod. All donors had newly diagnosed IDH1-mutant astrocytomas of WHO grade 3 or 4 that showed loss of nuclear ATRX. The samples were drawn from NOA16, a multicentre, single-arm, open-label phase I trial in Germany that tested a mutant IDH1 peptide vaccine in humans for the first time. Genomic DNA for TCRB sequencing was isolated from EDTA blood with the DNeasy Blood and Tissue Kit.

This receptor was identified in a woman in her fifties or sixties with glioma. The sequence is built from TRBV6-6 and TRBJ1-2, with the D gene call left open. Sequenced here: PBMCs, sampled from a glioma patient whose treatment included an IDH1 peptide vaccine. The DNA sequence reads TGTGCCAGCACTCGGAGAGATGGCTACACCTTC. This sequence encodes CASTRRDGYTF.